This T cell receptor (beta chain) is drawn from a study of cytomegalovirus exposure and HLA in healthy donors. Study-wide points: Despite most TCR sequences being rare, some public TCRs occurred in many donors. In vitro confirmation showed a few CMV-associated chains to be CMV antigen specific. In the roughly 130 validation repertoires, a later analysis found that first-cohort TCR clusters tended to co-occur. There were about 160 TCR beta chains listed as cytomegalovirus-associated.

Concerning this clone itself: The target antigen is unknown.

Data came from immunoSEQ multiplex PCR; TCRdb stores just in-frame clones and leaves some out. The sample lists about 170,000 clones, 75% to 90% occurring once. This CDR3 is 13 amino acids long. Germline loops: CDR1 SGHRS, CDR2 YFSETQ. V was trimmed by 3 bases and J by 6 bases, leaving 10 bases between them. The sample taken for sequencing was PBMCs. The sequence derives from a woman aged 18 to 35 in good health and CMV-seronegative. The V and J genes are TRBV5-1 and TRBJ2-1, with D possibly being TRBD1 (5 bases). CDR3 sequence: CASSYDSLNEQFF. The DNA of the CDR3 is TGCGCCAGCAGCTACGACAGCCTCAATGAGCAGTTCTTC.